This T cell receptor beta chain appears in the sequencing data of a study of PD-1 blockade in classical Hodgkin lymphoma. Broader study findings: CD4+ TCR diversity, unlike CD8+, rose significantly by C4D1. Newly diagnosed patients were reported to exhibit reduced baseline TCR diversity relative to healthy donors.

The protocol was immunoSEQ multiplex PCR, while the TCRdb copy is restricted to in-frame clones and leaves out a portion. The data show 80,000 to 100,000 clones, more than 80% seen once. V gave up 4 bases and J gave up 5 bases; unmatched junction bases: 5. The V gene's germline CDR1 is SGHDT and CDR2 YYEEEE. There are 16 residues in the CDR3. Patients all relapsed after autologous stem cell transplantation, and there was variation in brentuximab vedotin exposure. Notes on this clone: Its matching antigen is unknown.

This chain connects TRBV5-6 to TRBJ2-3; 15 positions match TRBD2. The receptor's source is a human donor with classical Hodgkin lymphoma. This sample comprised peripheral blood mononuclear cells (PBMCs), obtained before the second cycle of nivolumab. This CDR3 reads CASSPPGLAGGDTQYF. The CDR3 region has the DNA TGTGCCAGCAGCCCACCGGGACTAGCGGGAGGAGATACGCAGTATTTT.